Following are 9 T cell receptor beta chains from one sample sequenced in a study of post-analysis software for immune sequencing data. Study results and limitations: Comparison of patients with controls showed five TRBV segments more frequent in patients, TRBV5-6, TRBV5-1 and TRBV20-1 among them.

Carried by the TCR beta cDNA libraries were unique molecular identifiers. MiXCR, applied by TCRdb to the PCR reads, yields one record per CDR3 protein. The repertoire includes about 500,000 distinct CDR3 sequences, over 35% of them detected once, and 9.5% to 13% sits in the top ten. These TCRs' antigens remain unknown. The specimen sequenced was blood. These receptors all come from a girl aged 5 to 17 with multiple sclerosis.

This clonotype was seen ten or more times. This sequence joins TRBV7-2 and TRBJ1-2; no firm D call. V dropped 0 bases and J dropped 1 base, with 0 bases sitting between them. The germline V gene has CDR1 SGHTA and CDR2 FQGNSA. This CDR3 is 12 amino acids long. CDR3 sequence: CASSLANYGYTF. For the CDR3, the DNA is TGTGCCAGCAGCTTAGCTAACTATGGCTACACCTTC.

V gene TRBV20-1 combines with J gene TRBJ2-3, with 9 bases identical to TRBD2. The CDR3 spans 15 residues. J was trimmed by 3 bases and V by 4 bases; bases with no gene match: 8. Per the germline V gene, CDR1 is DFQATT and CDR2 is SNEGSKA (reference sequence). The CDR3 spells CSAIRAGGGTDTQYF. CDR3 coding DNA: TGCAGTGCTATAAGAGCGGGAGGCGGGACAGATACGCAGTATTTT.

The rearrangement uses TRBV10-3 and TRBJ2-3; D uncertain. Germline CDR1 and CDR2: ENHRY and SYGVKD. V was shortened by 0 bases and J by 0 bases, with 13 bases between the two germline ends. The CDR3 totals 17 residues. This CDR3 reads CAISESSVSSSTDTQYF. The CDR3 DNA reads as TGTGCCATCAGTGAGTCGAGTGTCAGTTCTAGCACAGATACGCAGTATTTT.

This clonotype was counted a few times. The chain is built from TRBV20-1 and TRBJ2-7, with D perhaps matching TRBD1 (6 bases). V lost 0 bases to trimming and J lost 3 bases, with 21 bases between them. The germline V gene has CDR1 DFQATT and CDR2 SNEGSKA (reference sequence). The CDR3 extends over 17 amino acids. Here the CDR3 reads CSARDLRGGESNYEQYF. CDR3 bases: TGCAGTGCTAGAGATCTCAGGGGTGGGGAATCGAACTACGAGCAGTACTTC.

The CDR3 region is CSAKRDPNIQYF. DNA for the CDR3: TGCAGTGCTAAGAGGGACCCAAACATTCAGTACTTC. This chain links TRBV20-1 with TRBJ2-4; the D call may be TRBD1 or TRBD2 (5 bases each). Looked up from germline, CDR1 is DFQATT and CDR2 is SNEGSKA (reference sequence). The CDR3 sequence is 12 residues long. The V gene lost 4 bases and the J gene lost 6 bases, with 10 bases spanning the gap.

This clonotype appeared a few times. V is TRBV7-2 and J is TRBJ2-1; 7 bases are a match to TRBD2. The J segment lost 9 bases and the V segment lost 6 bases, leaving 20 bases of the junction unmatched. Germline assignment: CDR1 SGHTA and CDR2 FQGNSA. CDR3 length: 17 amino acids. CDR3 DNA sequence: TGTGCCAGCAGACATAACACCCTGGGACTACAATCTACTGAGCAGTTCTTC. This codes for CASRHNTLGLQSTEQFF.

This clonotype was seen only a few times. The chain couples TRBV6-6 to TRBJ2-3; D perhaps matches TRBD2 (6 bases). Germline CDR1 reads MNHNY; CDR2 reads SVGAGI (reference sequence). CDR3 size: 14 residues. Deletions cut 5 bases from V and 2 bases from J, with 11 bases between. The CDR3, as DNA: TGTGCCAGCAGTCAGGAGGGCCTCACAGATACGCAGTATTTT. Encoded protein: CASSQEGLTDTQYF.

The J gene is TRBJ2-2, the V gene TRBV6-1; possibly TRBD1 for D (5 bases). CDR3 length equals 13 residues. The ends were cut back, 7 bases at V and 2 bases at J, with 8 bases in the middle. Germline CDR1 and CDR2: MNHNS and SASEGT. The CDR3 coding sequence is TGTGCCAGCATGCAGGGTAACACCGGGGAGCTGTTTTTT. Its translation: CASMQGNTGELFF.

The chain joins TRBV7-2 to TRBJ2-7, with D perhaps TRBD2 (5 bases). The DNA end is more similar to TRBJ2-4, so the J call may be wrong. The CDR3 extends over 13 amino acids. The germline V gene encodes CDR1 SGHTA and CDR2 FQGNSA. CDR3 sequence reads: CASSLNSGDIQYF. As DNA, the CDR3 is TGTGCCAGCAGCTTGAACTCCGGGGACATTCAGTACTTC.